The 27 T cell receptor beta chains given below trace back to one sample, sequenced in a study of cytomegalovirus exposure and HLA in healthy donors. Amplification used 60 Vbeta primers and 13 Jbeta primers. The protocol was immunoSEQ multiplex PCR, while the TCRdb copy is restricted to in-frame clones and leaves out a portion. The table lists 210,000 or so clones, 87% of them singletons, with 1% to 1.5% in the top ten. Sequencing was carried out using PBMCs. The receptors come from a man aged 25-45 years in good health and CMV-seronegative.

A single count supports this clone. The chain employs TRBV5-4 and TRBJ2-5, with D possibly TRBD1 on 6 matching bases. CDR3 size: 15 residues. Germline CDR1 is SGHNT and CDR2 is YYREEE (reference sequence). The V end lost 1 base, the J end lost 1 base, and 11 bases lay between the germline ends. The CDR3 reads CASSLNTGTQETQYF. Here the CDR3 DNA reads TGTGCCAGCAGCTTGAACACAGGGACCCAAGAGACCCAGTACTTC.

The J gene is TRBJ2-1, the V gene TRBV10-2; 13 nucleotides align to TRBD2. The CDR3 covers 17 residues. Germline V CDR1 and CDR2: WSHSY, SAAADI. Germline trimming cut 7 bases from V and 7 bases from J; bases unmatched to any gene: 13. The DNA of the CDR3 is TGCGCCAGCAACCCCGACGGCACTAGCGGGGGGGCGAATGAGCAGTTCTTC. It encodes CASNPDGTSGGANEQFF.

The rearrangement joins TRBV4-2 to TRBJ2-3; TRBD1 agrees at 7 bases. Trimming cost V 4 bases and J 2 bases; bases outside gene matches: 6. Germline lookup yields CDR1 LGHNA and CDR2 YNFKEQ. CDR3 length: 15 residues. The CDR3 region has the DNA TGTGCCAGCAGCCGTCCGGGACAGATCACAGATACGCAGTATTTT. Amino acids: CASSRPGQITDTQYF.

The chain combines TRBV7-9 with TRBJ1-3; TRBD1 matches 10 bases. The length of the CDR3 is 14 residues. V dropped 7 bases and J dropped 4; count of bases not matched to a gene: 4. CDR1 and CDR2 (germline): SEHNR, FQNEAQ (reference sequence). CDR3 sequence: CASTTGGLGNTIYF. CDR3 nucleotides: TGTGCCAGCACGACAGGGGGCTTAGGAAACACCATATATTTT.

This chain uses TRBV7-2 with TRBJ2-3, with D possibly TRBD1 on 6 matching bases. Germline CDR1 SGHTA, CDR2 FQGNSA. The germline V and J ends were trimmed by 5 bases and 3 bases, with 9 bases remaining between them. CDR3 length equals 13 residues. CDR3 protein: CASSPQGTDTQYF. The CDR3 DNA is TGTGCCAGCAGCCCGCAGGGGACAGATACGCAGTATTTT.

This clone was observed a handful of times. V usage is TRBV7-9 and J usage is TRBJ2-7, with TRBD1 as a possible D gene (6 bases). V lost 4 bases and J 1 base, leaving 11 bases between the germline ends. The germline gives CDR1 SEHNR, CDR2 FQNEAQ (reference sequence). The CDR3 totals 14 residues. The CDR3 sequence: CASSSGTLSYEQYF. CDR3 nucleotide sequence: TGTGCCAGCAGCTCCGGGACACTATCCTACGAGCAGTACTTC.

This chain joins TRBV6-6 and TRBJ2-1; TRBD1 matches at 7 bases. V gave up 4 bases and J gave up 13 bases; unmatched junction bases: 4. From germline, CDR1 is MNHNY and CDR2 SVGAGI (reference sequence). The CDR3 is made up of 11 amino acids. The chain's CDR3 is CASSSRDSQFF. As DNA, the CDR3 is TGTGCCAGCAGTTCCCGGGACAGTCAGTTCTTC.

This chain uses TRBV29-1 with TRBJ1-5; 11 positions match TRBD1. The CDR3 runs 15 residues. Germline assignment: CDR1 SQVTM and CDR2 ANQGSEA. Trimming removed 6 bases from V and 5 bases from J; junction bases left unmatched: 9. The CDR3 loop reads CSVAGDRGSHQPQHF. CDR3 sequence (DNA): TGCAGCGTCGCTGGGGACAGGGGGAGCCATCAGCCCCAGCATTTT.

The chain uses TRBV19 and TRBJ2-7, with TRBD1 matching over 7 bases. The V gene end was trimmed by 5 bases and the J gene end by 2 bases; junction bases not matched to a gene: 6. In germline, CDR1 is LNHDA, CDR2 SQIVND (reference sequence). This CDR3 region has 14 residues. The CDR3 protein is CASSPGQVPYEQYF. In DNA form, the CDR3 reads TGTGCCAGTAGTCCCGGACAGGTCCCCTACGAGCAGTACTTC.

The V gene is TRBV10-3, the J gene TRBJ2-3; a possible D gene is TRBD2 (6 bases). Trimming removed 10 bases at V and 2 bases at J, with 16 bases between. CDR3 length equals 14 residues. Per the germline V gene, CDR1 is ENHRY and CDR2 is SYGVKD. This CDR3 is CATLASGYTDTQYF. In nucleotides, the CDR3 is TGTGCCACCCTAGCGTCGGGGTACACAGATACGCAGTATTTT.

The rearrangement uses TRBV7-2 and TRBJ2-1; TRBD2 matches at 8 bases. The CDR3 is 15 amino acids. V lost 4 bases to trimming and J lost 6 bases; unmatched junction nucleotides: 8. Germline loops: CDR1 SGHTA, CDR2 FQGNSA. The CDR3 reads CASSYGGARGNEQFF. Written as DNA, the CDR3 is TGTGCCAGCAGCTACGGGGGGGCGAGGGGCAATGAGCAGTTCTTC.

This rearrangement joins TRBV28 to TRBJ2-7; D gene uncertain. V was cut by 5 bases and J by 3 bases, with 11 bases left in between. CDR1 and CDR2 (germline): MDHEN, SYDVKM. The CDR3 consists of 13 residues. The CDR3 DNA is TGTGCCAGCAGTAAGTCAACTTTCTACGAGCAGTACTTC. Amino acid sequence: CASSKSTFYEQYF.

The J gene is TRBJ1-6, the V gene TRBV6-4, with 8 positions matching TRBD1. This CDR3 is built from 19 residues. V gave up 0 bases and J gave up 12 bases; unmatched junction bases: 19. Per germline, CDR1 MRHNA and CDR2 SNTAGT. CDR3 DNA sequence: TGTGCCAGCAGTGACTCGGGGGGACAGGAACGGGGAGGGTTTGGACCCCTCCACTTT. The encoded protein is CASSDSGGQERGGFGPLHF.

This clone has more than one count but fewer than ten. The CDR3 region is CAWSRDRGGYGYTF. The CDR3 nucleotides are TGTGCCTGGAGCCGGGACAGGGGGGGCTATGGCTACACCTTC. V gene TRBV30 combines with J gene TRBJ1-2; 11 bases fit TRBD1. V shed 3 bases, J shed 4 bases, and the junction held 4 bases outside the gene matches. CDR3 length equals 14 residues. CDR1 is GTSNPN, CDR2 SVGIG, per germline (reference sequence).

This chain connects TRBV7-2 to TRBJ2-3, with TRBD2 matching over 8 bases. The CDR3 is 14 amino acids. Germline-derived CDR1 and CDR2 are SGHTA and FQGNSA. The J segment lost 6 bases and the V segment lost 5 bases, leaving 7 bases of the junction unmatched. The CDR3 loop reads CASSHGRAWDTQYF. CDR3 coding DNA: TGTGCCAGCAGCCACGGGAGGGCATGGGATACGCAGTATTTT.

This clone was detected only a few times. This chain uses TRBV7-9 with TRBJ1-3; 8 bases align to TRBD1. CDR1 SEHNR and CDR2 FQNEAQ come from the germline V gene (reference sequence). J lost 0 bases, V lost 5 bases, and 6 bases had no gene match. CDR3 size: 16 residues. The CDR3 reads CASSLWDRSSGNTIYF. The CDR3 DNA sequence: TGTGCCAGCAGCCTATGGGACAGGTCCTCTGGAAACACCATATATTTT.

V is TRBV21-1 and J is TRBJ2-7; the D call of TRBD2 is as the table states it, not checked on the DNA. TRBV21-1 is a pseudogene segment. This CDR3 contains 17 residues. The CDR3 DNA sequence: TGTGCCAGCAGACATAAAGAGACAGTCAAAAGGGGAGGTGAGCAGTACTTC. Protein product: CASRHKETVKRGGEQYF.

This clone was detected once. The chain uses TRBV7-8 and TRBJ1-2; a possible D gene is TRBD1 (6 bases). The CDR3 is made up of 14 amino acids. Germline V gene sequence: CDR1 SGHVS, CDR2 FQNEAQ. Between the trimmed V and J ends, which lost 5 bases and 8 bases, there was a span of 18 bases. CDR3 residues: CASSALTGPSGYTF. DNA of the CDR3: TGTGCCAGCAGCGCCCTGACAGGCCCCTCGGGCTACACCTTC.

The rearrangement links TRBV5-4 to TRBJ2-6; tentatively, D is TRBD2 (5 bases). The CDR3 spans 16 residues. Trimming shortened V by 6 bases and J by 1 base, and 14 bases separated the two germline ends. Germline values: CDR1 SGHNT, CDR2 YYREEE (reference sequence). The CDR3 reads CASTSGSGSGANVLTF. The DNA of the CDR3 is TGTGCCAGCACCTCGGGGTCGGGATCTGGGGCCAACGTCCTGACTTTC.

V usage is TRBV27 and J usage is TRBJ1-2; D uncertain. Germline assignment: CDR1 MNHEY and CDR2 SMNVEV (reference sequence). Trimming shortened V by 4 bases and J by 0 bases, and 12 bases separated the two germline ends. This CDR3 region has 15 residues. The CDR3 sequence: CASSYTAGPNYGYTF. DNA of the CDR3: TGTGCCAGCAGTTATACCGCAGGCCCTAACTATGGCTACACCTTC.

The chain carries TRBV6-9 and TRBJ2-7, with D uncertain. V lost 7 bases to trimming and J lost 7 bases, with 5 bases between them. The CDR3 is made up of 9 amino acids. Germline loops: CDR1 MNHGY, CDR2 SVAAGI. CDR3 nucleotide sequence: TGTGCCAGCACCCGTGAGCAGTACTTC. It yields the protein CASTREQYF.

In its sample, this clone was seen a few times. V and J are TRBV9 and TRBJ2-1; a possible D gene is TRBD2 (5 bases). CDR3 length: 14 residues. The V and J ends lost 3 bases and 6 bases respectively, with 13 bases between them. The germline V gene has CDR1 SGDLS and CDR2 YYNGEE. CDR3 loop: CASSANRLANEQFF. CDR3 in DNA: TGTGCCAGCAGCGCGAATCGGCTAGCCAATGAGCAGTTCTTC.

The V gene is TRBV5-1, the J gene TRBJ2-5, with 12 positions matching TRBD2. The CDR3 consists of 18 residues. The V gene's germline CDR1 is SGHRS and CDR2 YFSETQ. J gave up 1 base and V 4 bases, and 11 bases lay outside the gene matches. The CDR3 coding sequence is TGCGCCAGCAGCCACAAAACTAGCGGGAGGAACCTCCAAGAGACCCAGTACTTC. It encodes CASSHKTSGRNLQETQYF.

The genes are TRBV28 and TRBJ1-1, with D possibly being TRBD1 (5 bases). This CDR3 comprises 13 residues. V lost 5 bases and J lost 4, with 11 bases in between. From germline, CDR1 is MDHEN and CDR2 SYDVKM. Here the CDR3 reads CASSLGHSTEAFF. The CDR3 bases are TGTGCCAGCAGTCTTGGACATTCCACTGAAGCTTTCTTT.

This chain uses TRBV18 with TRBJ2-7; D is possibly TRBD1 (6 bases). V lost 4 bases and J 0 bases, leaving 7 bases between the germline ends. This CDR3 contains 13 residues. Germline V lookup: CDR1 KGHSH, CDR2 LQKENI. CDR3 DNA: TGTGCCAGCTCACGGGACAACTCCTACGAGCAGTACTTC. Translated: CASSRDNSYEQYF.

This chain joins TRBV4-1 and TRBJ2-3; the D gene is possibly TRBD2 (6 bases). The CDR3 is 16 amino acids. The ends were cut back, 3 bases at V and 1 base at J, with 14 bases in the middle. Germline CDR1 MGHRA, CDR2 YSYEKL. This CDR3 is CASSHGGLARTDTQYF. CDR3 coding DNA: TGCGCCAGCAGCCATGGCGGGCTAGCGCGCACAGATACGCAGTATTTT.

The chain joins TRBV5-1 to TRBJ2-1; perhaps TRBD2 as D (6 bases). The V end lost 4 bases, the J end lost 15 bases, and 20 bases lay between the germline ends. CDR1 and CDR2 from the germline V gene are SGHRS and YFSETQ. This CDR3 has 13 amino acids. This CDR3 is CASSPAPGRGWFF. The CDR3 DNA follows: TGCGCCAGCAGCCCGGCCCCGGGACGGGGGTGGTTCTTC.